This T cell receptor (beta chain) was identified in a study of blood T cell repertoires in COVID-19 (dated by TCRdb to 2020 to 2022). About the full investigation: The collaborator samples originated in the United States, Italy and Spain and spanned the acute and convalescent phases of COVID-19. HLA class I and class II types, where available, came from metadata supplied by the sample provider rather than from assay-based typing. The material from the prospective study consisted of cDNA or gDNA derived from T cells, B-cell-depleted T cells, or PBMCs. Sample metadata almost always included a de-identified subject ID, COVID-19 status, age in years and sex. The repertoires were released in a freely available public database intended as a resource for research on the immune response to SARS-CoV-2. Subjects who had been exposed to COVID-19, were actively infected with it, or had recovered from it provided the deeply sampled blood TCRbeta repertoires that made up the dataset. Samples came from the ongoing ImmuneRACE study (first 160 participants) plus 1,254 subjects from 6 global collaborators.

TCRbeta CDR3 regions were amplified from genomic DNA using the immunoSEQ Assay, a bias-controlled multiplex PCR. The authors processed their data as follows. Nucleated cell counts per sample were estimated from amplification of reference gene primers within the assay. To quantify the absolute abundance of each unique TCRbeta CDR3 rearrangement, sequence reads were collapsed and filtered. Productive Simpson clonality was computed per sample as the square root of Simpson's diversity index over productive rearrangements. In its TCRdb copy, this immuneACCESS table keeps in-frame sequences only and misses some clones. Where compared with another copy, unresolved V genes explain less than half of these, and the others have no known cause. Clonal size and the V and J genes are those of that table, whereas D and trimming came from the DNA. The sample has fewer than 65,000 clones on record, less than 90% of them singletons. Around 5.2% of the sample is taken by the ten largest.

Collaborating institutions collected whole blood in K2EDTA tubes following their own protocols. For TCRbeta analysis, collaborators shipped samples in one of three forms: frozen whole blood, isolated PBMCs, or DNA extracted from either of those sample types. Germline trimming: 4 bases from V, 4 bases from J; junction bases outside gene matches: 8. The CDR3 runs 15 amino acids, cysteine and phenylalanine included. This entry keeps only the CDR3 DNA: 45 bases, framed from base 1. CDR1 LNHDA and CDR2 SQIVND are derived from the germline V gene (reference sequence). On the study overall, not on this receptor specifically: The amount of clinical and demographic metadata varied by source and participant and was provided uncurated.

On this clone itself: This clone's antigen is unknown. No clone much larger than this one lies a single base away; base qualities are absent.

Sequenced sample: peripheral blood. This sequence uses TRBV19 and TRBJ1-1, and 8 junction bases match TRBD1. This clonotype was sampled from a human donor in a cohort sampled during active COVID-19. The bases are TGTGCCAGTAGTAACCGGACAGGGCGAAGCACTGAAGCTTTCTTT. Translated, this gives CASSNRTGRSTEAFF.